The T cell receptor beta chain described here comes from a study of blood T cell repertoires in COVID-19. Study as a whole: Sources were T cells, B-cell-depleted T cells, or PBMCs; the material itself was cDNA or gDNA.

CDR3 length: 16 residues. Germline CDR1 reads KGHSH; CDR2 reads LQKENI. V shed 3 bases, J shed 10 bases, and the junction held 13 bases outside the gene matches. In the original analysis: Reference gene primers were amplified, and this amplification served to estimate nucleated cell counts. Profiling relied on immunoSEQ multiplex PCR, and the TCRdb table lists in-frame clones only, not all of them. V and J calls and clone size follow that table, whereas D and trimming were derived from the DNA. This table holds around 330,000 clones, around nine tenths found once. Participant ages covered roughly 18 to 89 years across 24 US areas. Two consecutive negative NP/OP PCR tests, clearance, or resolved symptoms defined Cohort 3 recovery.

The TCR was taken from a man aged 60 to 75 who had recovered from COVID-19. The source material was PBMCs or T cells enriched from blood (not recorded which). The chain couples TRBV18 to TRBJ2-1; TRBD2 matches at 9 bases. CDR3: CASSPLGAGGRQEQFF. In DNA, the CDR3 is TGTGCCAGCTCACCCCTAGGGGCGGGAGGGCGTCAGGAGCAGTTCTTC.